The 4 T cell receptor beta chains listed next were all sequenced from one sample in a study of blood T cells in healthy people across ages. A second PCR, run for about 6 to 12 cycles, used a sample-barcoded 5' primer plus a J-beta primer mix. In TCRdb, the 5' RACE reads were re-called with MiXCR into one record per CDR3 protein. This sample yields hundreds of thousands of distinct CDR3 sequences, of which approximately 29% are seen a single time; 15% belongs to the top ten. The sequenced material came from blood. These receptors were obtained from a woman over 75 in good health.

This clonotype appeared once. A much larger clone is a single base away; this may be a read error. The chain carries TRBV9 and TRBJ1-2; 7 nucleotides match TRBD1. The CDR3 covers 13 residues. Germline V gives CDR1 SGDLS, CDR2 YYNGEE. The trim removed 3 bases at V and 9 bases at J, leaving 8 bases unmatched. The CDR3 sequence: CASSATGTRSYTF. In DNA form, the CDR3 reads TGTGCCAGCAGCGCGACAGGGACGAGGAGCTACACCTTC.

The chain has TRBV5-5 and TRBJ2-1; 9 bases fit TRBD1. The J call is in doubt because the DNA end fits TRBJ2-7 better. Germline V gives CDR1 SGHKS, CDR2 YYEKEE (reference sequence). The CDR3 contains 19 residues. Written as DNA, the CDR3 is TGTGCCAGCAGTCCCGAGGGGACAGGGAGTATTCGGATCTACAATGAGCAGTACTTC. This gives the protein CASSPEGTGSIRIYNEQYF.

This clonotype was counted a few times. The CDR3 nucleotides are TGTGCCTGGATGGGGTCAGGTGCCGGGCAGCCCCAGCATTTT. It translates to CAWMGSGAGQPQHF. This chain links TRBV30 with TRBJ1-5; D not resolved. The CDR3 length is 14 residues. V lost 4 bases and J 7 bases, leaving 17 bases between the germline ends. Germline V gene sequence: CDR1 GTSNPN, CDR2 SVGIG (reference sequence). Based on the CDR3 plus reference TRBV30 and TRBJ1-5, the full variable domain is SQTIHQWPATLVQPVGSPLSLECTVEGTSNPNLYWYRQAAGRGLQLLFYSVGIGQISSEVPQNLSASRPQDRQFILSSKKLLLSDSGFYLCAWMGSGAGQPQHFGDGTRLSIL.

The rearrangement links TRBV29-1 to TRBJ2-4; D ambiguous. Germline lookup yields CDR1 SQVTM and CDR2 ANQGSEA. The CDR3 runs to 12 residues. V dropped 0 bases and J dropped 14 bases, with 14 bases sitting between them. CDR3 sequence reads: CSVEDSLREEYF. DNA of the CDR3: TGCAGCGTTGAAGATTCCCTACGCGAGGAGTACTTC.